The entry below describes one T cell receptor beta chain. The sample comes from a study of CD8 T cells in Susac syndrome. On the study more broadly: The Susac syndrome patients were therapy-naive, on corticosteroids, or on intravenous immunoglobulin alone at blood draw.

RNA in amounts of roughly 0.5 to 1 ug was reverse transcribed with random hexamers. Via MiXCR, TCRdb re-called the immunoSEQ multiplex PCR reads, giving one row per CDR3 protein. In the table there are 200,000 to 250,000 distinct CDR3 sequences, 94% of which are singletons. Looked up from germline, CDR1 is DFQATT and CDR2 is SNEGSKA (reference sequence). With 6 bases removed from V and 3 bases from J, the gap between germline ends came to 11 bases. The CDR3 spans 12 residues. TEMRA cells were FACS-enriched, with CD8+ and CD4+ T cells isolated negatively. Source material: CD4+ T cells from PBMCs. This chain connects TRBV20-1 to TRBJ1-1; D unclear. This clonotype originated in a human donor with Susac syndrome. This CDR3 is CSAPLHYTEAFF. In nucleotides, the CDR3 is TGCAGTGCCCCCCTTCATTACACTGAAGCTTTCTTT.